Listed below are T cell receptor beta chains from one sample, sequenced in a study of blood T cell repertoires in COVID-19. Clones were read by immunoSEQ multiplex PCR, and TCRdb kept only the in-frame ones, dropping some. This sample has 100,000 to 150,000 clones, with 79% found just once. Sequenced: peripheral blood. These receptors all stem from a man in his forties with active or convalescent COVID-19. Each CDR3 is given without its conserved first and last residue. A clone size is listed for some rows: how often the clone was seen (once, few, many), or a class if it is expanded.

TRBJ2-5,-,TRBV30,AWSTVGGPKGTQY
TRBJ1-3,-,TRBV6-1,ASSDLQGNTIY
TRBJ2-5,-,TRBV7-2,ASSFGTGGETQY
TRBJ2-1,many,TRBV7-9,ASSNLSPRSGSLRF
TRBJ1-3,-,TRBV9,ASSVGDSGNTIY
TRBJ1-2,-,TRBV29-1,SVARGSYGYT
TRBJ1-1,-,TRBV3-1/TRBV3-2,ASSHLTANTEAF
TRBJ1-1,-,TRBV10-2,ASSERRVMNTEAF
TRBJ2-1,-,TRBV6-5,ASSPRTTHNEQF
TRBJ1-5,-,TRBV5-1,ASSPGTGDYQPQH
TRBJ2-5,large,TRBV28,ASGQGDETQY
TRBJ1-1,-,TRBV11-2,ASSLVPGGTEAF
TRBJ1-2,-,TRBV2,ASLPGGASGYT
TRBJ2-5,-,TRBV2,ASSEGLAGTQY
TRBJ2-1,-,TRBV2,ASIPGQGAYNEQF
TRBJ2-5,-,TRBV4-2,ASSQDSQASGRETQY
TRBJ1-6,few,TRBV3-1/TRBV3-2,ASSQQSGPLH
TRBJ1-4,-,TRBV4-2,ASSQEERKRLPNEKLF
TRBJ1-5,few,TRBV6-1,ASSDPTGRSNQPQH
TRBJ1-5,-,TRBV12-3/TRBV12-4,ASSLNRGGSQH
TRBJ2-3,-,TRBV11-3,ASSLGLGQGTDTQY
TRBJ2-1,-,TRBV28,ASGRAQF